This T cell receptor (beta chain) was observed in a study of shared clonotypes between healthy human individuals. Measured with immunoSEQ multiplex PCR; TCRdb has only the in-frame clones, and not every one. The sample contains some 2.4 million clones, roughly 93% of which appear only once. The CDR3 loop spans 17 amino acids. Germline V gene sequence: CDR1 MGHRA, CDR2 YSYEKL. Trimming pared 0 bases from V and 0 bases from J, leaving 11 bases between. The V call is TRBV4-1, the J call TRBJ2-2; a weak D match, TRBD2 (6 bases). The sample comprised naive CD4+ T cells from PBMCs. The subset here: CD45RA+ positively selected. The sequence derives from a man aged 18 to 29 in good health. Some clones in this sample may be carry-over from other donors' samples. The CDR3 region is CASSQEAAGANTGELFF. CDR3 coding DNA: TGCGCCAGCAGCCAAGAGGCAGCGGGCGCGAACACCGGGGAGCTGTTTTTT.